The clone carrying this TCR beta chain was recorded many times. Participants, patients aged 18 to 65, had newly diagnosed hyperthyroidism with a duration under 2 months. V was cut by 5 bases and J by 6 bases, with 16 bases left in between. This CDR3 has 14 amino acids. Looked up from germline, CDR1 is MDHEN and CDR2 is SYDVKM. This sample was included in a study of T cells in Graves' hyperthyroidism and ophthalmopathy. Researchers amplified the TCR beta CDR3 regions from RNA transcripts. TCR CDR3 underwent first-round RT-PCR with the HTBI primer set. MiXCR, run by TCRdb on the multiplex PCR reads, gives a single entry per CDR3 protein. Among a few hundred thousand distinct CDR3 sequences listed, around 16% were seen once.

V and J are TRBV28 and TRBJ1-1, with TRBD1 as a possible D gene (6 bases). Sequencing input: blood. This receptor was taken from a woman aged 45-65 years with Graves' hyperthyroidism. CDR3 in amino acids: CASSEMTGGAEAFF. DNA of the CDR3: TGTGCCAGCAGTGAAATGACAGGAGGCGCTGAAGCTTTCTTT.